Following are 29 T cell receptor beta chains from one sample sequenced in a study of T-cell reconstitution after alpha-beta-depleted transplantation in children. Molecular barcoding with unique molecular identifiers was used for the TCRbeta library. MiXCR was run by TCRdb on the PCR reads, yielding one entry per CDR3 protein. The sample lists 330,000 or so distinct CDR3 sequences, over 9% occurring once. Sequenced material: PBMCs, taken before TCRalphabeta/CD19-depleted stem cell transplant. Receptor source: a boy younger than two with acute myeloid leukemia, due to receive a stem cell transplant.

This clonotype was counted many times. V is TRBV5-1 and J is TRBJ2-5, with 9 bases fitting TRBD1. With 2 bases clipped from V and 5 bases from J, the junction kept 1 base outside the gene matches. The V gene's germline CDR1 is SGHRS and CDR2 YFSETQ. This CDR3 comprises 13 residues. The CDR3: CASSFDRGETQYF. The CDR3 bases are TGCGCCAGCAGCTTCGACAGGGGGGAGACCCAGTACTTC.

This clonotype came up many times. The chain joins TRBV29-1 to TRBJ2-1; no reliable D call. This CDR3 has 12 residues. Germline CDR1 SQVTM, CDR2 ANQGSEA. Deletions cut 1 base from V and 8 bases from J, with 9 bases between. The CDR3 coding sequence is TGCAGCGTTGAAGCCCTCACCCATGAGCAGTTCTTC. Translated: CSVEALTHEQFF.

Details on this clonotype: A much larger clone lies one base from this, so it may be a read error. The DNA of the CDR3 is TGTTCCAGCACCGCAGGGGAAGATACGCAGTATTTT. Its translation: CSSTAGEDTQYF. The V call is TRBV7-2, the J call TRBJ2-3, with D perhaps TRBD1 (6 bases). The germline CDR1 and CDR2 sequences are SGHTA and FQGNSA. The CDR3 extends over 12 amino acids.

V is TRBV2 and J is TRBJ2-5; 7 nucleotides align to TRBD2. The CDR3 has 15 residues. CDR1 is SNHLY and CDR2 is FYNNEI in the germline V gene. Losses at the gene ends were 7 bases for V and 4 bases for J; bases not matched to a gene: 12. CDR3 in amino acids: CASTRTGGSGETQYF. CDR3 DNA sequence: TGTGCCAGCACTAGGACTGGCGGGAGTGGAGAGACCCAGTACTTC.

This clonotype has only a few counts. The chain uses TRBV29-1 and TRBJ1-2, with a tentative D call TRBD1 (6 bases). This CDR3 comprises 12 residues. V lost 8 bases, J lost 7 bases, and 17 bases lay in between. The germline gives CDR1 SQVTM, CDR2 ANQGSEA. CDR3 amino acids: CSSEDSPLGYTF. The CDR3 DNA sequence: TGCAGCAGTGAGGACAGCCCTCTTGGCTACACCTTC.

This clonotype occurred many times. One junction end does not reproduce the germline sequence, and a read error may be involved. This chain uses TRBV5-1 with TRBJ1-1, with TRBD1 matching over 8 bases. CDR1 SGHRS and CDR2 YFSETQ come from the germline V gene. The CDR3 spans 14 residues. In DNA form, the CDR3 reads TGCGCCAGCAGTTGGGACAGGTCGAACACTGAATCTTTCTTT. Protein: CASSWDRSNTESFF. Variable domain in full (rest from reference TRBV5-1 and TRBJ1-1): KAGVTQTPRYLIKTRGQQVTLSCSPISGHRSVSWYQQTPGQGLQFLFEYFSETQRNKGNFPGRFSGRQFSNSRSEMNVSTLELGDSALYLCASSWDRSNTESFFGQGTRLTVV.

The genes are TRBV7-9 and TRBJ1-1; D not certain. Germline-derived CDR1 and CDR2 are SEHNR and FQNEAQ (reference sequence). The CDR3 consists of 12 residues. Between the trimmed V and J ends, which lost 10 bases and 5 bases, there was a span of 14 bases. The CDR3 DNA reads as TGTGCCACCAAACCGGACGGGACTGAAGCTTTCTTT. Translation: CATKPDGTEAFF.

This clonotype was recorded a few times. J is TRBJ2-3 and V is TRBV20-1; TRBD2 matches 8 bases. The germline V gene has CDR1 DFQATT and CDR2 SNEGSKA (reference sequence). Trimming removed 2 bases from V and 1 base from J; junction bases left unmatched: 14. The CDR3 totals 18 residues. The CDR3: CSARLLREGHPRTDTQYF. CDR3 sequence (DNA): TGCAGTGCTAGACTACTTCGGGAGGGCCACCCGCGCACAGATACGCAGTATTTT.

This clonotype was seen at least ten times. The CDR3 loop is CASRMTGWNEQFF. In DNA form, the CDR3 reads TGTGCCAGCAGAATGACAGGTTGGAATGAGCAGTTCTTC. The rearrangement links TRBV12-3 or TRBV12-4 to TRBJ2-1; the D gene is possibly TRBD1 (6 bases). Between the trimmed V and J ends, which lost 6 bases and 7 bases, there was a span of 13 bases. The CDR3 loop spans 13 amino acids.

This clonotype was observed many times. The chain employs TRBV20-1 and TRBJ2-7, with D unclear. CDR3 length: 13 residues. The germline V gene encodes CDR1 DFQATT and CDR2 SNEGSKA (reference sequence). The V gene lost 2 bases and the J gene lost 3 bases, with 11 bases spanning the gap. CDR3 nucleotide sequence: TGCAGTGCTAGACCCGGTAGGGTCTACGAGCAGTACTTC. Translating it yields CSARPGRVYEQYF.

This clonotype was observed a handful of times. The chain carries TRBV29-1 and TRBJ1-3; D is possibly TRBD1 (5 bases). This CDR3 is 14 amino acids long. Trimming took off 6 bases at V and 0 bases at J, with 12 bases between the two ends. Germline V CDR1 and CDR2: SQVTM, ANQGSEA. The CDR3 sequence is CSVGTASSGNTIYF. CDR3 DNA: TGCAGCGTAGGGACGGCGAGCTCTGGAAACACCATATATTTT. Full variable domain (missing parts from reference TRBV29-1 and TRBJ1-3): SAVISQKPSRDICQRGTSLTIQCQVDSQVTMMFWYRQQPGQSLTLIATANQGSEATYESGFVIDKFPISRPNLTFSTLTVSNMSPEDSSIYLCSVGTASSGNTIYFGEGSWLTVV.

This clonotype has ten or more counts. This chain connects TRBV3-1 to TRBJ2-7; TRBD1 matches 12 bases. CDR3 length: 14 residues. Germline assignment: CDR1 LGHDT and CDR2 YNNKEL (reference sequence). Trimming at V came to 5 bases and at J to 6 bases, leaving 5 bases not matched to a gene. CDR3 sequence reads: CASSSGTGGLEQYF. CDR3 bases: TGTGCCAGCAGCTCCGGGACAGGGGGCCTCGAGCAGTACTTC.

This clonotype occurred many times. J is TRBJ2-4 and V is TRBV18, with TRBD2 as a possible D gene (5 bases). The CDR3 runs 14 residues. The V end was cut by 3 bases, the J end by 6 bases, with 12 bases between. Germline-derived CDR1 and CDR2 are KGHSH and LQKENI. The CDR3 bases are TGTGCCAGCTCACCGGAGGTGAACGGAAACATTCAGTACTTC. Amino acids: CASSPEVNGNIQYF.

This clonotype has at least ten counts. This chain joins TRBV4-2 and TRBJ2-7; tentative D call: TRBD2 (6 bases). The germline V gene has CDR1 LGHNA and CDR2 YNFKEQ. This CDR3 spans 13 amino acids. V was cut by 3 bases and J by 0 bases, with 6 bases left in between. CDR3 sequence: CASSQGLSYEQYF. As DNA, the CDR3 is TGTGCCAGCAGCCAGGGACTCTCCTACGAGCAGTACTTC.

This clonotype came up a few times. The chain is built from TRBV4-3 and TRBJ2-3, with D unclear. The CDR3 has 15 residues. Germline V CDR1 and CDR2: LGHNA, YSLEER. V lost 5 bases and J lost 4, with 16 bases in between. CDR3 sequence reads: CASSFSGVSSDTQYF. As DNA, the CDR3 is TGCGCCAGCAGCTTCTCTGGAGTTTCCTCAGATACGCAGTATTTT.

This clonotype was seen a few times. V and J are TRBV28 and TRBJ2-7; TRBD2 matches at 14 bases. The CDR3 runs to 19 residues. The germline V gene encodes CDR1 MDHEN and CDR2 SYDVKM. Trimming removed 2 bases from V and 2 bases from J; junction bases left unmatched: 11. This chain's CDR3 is CASSLLLTSGGAQTYEQYF. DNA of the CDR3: TGTGCCAGCAGTTTACTCCTGACTAGCGGGGGGGCCCAGACCTACGAGCAGTACTTC.

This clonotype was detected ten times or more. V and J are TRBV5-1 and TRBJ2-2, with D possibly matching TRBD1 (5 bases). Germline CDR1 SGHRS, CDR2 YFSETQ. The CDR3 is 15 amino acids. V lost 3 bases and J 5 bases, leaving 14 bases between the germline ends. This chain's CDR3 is CASSSGHLRTGELFF. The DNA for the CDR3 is TGCGCCAGCAGCTCAGGACACCTAAGGACCGGGGAGCTGTTTTTT.

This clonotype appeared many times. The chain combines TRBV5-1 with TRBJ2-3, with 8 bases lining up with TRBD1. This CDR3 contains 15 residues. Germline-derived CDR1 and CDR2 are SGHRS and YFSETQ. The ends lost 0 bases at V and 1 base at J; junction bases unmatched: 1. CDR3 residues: CASSLVQGGTDTQYF. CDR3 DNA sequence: TGCGCCAGCAGCTTGGTACAGGGGGGCACAGATACGCAGTATTTT.

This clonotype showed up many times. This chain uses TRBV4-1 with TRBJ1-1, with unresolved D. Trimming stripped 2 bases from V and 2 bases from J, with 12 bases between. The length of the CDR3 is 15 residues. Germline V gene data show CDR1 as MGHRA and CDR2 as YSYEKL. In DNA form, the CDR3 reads TGCGCCAGCAGCCAACTTCCGGGATTCAACACTGAAGCTTTCTTT. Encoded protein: CASSQLPGFNTEAFF.

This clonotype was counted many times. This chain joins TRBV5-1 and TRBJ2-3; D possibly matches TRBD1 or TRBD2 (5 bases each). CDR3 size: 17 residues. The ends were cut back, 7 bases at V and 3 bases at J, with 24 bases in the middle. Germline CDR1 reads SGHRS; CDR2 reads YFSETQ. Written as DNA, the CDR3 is TGCGCCAGCTCTTGGTCCCGGGACCCCTATGGGACAGATACGCAGTATTTT. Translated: CASSWSRDPYGTDTQYF.

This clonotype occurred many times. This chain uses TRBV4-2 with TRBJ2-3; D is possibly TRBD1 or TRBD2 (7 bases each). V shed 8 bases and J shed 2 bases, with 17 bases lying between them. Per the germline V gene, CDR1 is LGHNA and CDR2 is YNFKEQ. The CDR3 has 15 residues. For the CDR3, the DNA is TGTGCCAGCCGAGGGGGCAGCGGGAACACAGATACGCAGTATTTT. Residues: CASRGGSGNTDTQYF.

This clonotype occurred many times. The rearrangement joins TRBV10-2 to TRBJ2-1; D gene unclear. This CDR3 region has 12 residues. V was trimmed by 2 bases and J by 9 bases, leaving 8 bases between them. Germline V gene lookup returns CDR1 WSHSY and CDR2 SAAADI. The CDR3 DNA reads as TGCGCCAGCAGTGAGCGAGGCGTTGAGCAGTTCTTC. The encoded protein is CASSERGVEQFF.

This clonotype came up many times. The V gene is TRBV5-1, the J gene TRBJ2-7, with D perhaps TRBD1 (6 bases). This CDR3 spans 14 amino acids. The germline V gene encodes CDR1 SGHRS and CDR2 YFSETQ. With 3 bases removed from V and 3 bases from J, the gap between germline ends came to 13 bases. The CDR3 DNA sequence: TGCGCCAGCAGCTCTTACACAGGGAGCTACGAGCAGTACTTC. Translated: CASSSYTGSYEQYF.

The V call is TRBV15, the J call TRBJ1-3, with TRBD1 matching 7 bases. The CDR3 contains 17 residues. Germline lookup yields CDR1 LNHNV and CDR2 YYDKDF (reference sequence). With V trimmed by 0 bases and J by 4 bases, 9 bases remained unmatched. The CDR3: CATSRDVLTGTGNTIYF. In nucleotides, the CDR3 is TGTGCCACCAGCAGAGATGTCTTGACAGGGACGGGAAACACCATATATTTT.

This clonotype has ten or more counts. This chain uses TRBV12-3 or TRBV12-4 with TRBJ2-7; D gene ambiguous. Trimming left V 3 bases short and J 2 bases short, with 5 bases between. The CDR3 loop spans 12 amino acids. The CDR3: CASSFAPYEQYF. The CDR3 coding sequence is TGTGCCAGCAGTTTCGCCCCCTACGAGCAGTACTTC.

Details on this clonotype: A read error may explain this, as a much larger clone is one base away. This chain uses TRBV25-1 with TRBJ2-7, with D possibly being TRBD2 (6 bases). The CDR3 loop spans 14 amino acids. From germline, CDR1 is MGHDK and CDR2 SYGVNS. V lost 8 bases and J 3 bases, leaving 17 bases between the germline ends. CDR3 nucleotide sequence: TGTGCCAGCGGTGGGGCACTAGCTTTCTACGAGCAGTACTTC. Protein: CASGGALAFYEQYF.

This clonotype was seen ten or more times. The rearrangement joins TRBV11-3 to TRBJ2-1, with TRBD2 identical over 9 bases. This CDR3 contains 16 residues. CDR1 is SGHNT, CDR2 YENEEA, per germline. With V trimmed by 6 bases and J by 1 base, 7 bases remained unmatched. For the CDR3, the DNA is TGTGCCAGCAGTGGCCCGGGACTAGCTTCCTACAATGAGCAGTTCTTC. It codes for CASSGPGLASYNEQFF.

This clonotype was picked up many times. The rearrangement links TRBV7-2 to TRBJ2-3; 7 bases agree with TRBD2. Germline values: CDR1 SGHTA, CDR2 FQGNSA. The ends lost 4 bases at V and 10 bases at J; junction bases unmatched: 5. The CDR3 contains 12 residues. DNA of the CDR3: TGTGCCAGCAGCTCCCGGGACTACTCGCAGTATTTT. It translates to CASSSRDYSQYF.

The CDR3: CASSLVSDRGLYEQYF. The CDR3 region has the DNA TGCGCCAGCAGCTTGGTGTCGGACAGGGGGCTCTACGAGCAGTACTTC. The chain joins TRBV5-1 to TRBJ2-7, with TRBD1 identical over 11 bases. Germline lookup yields CDR1 SGHRS and CDR2 YFSETQ. Trimming removed 0 bases from V and 3 bases from J; junction bases left unmatched: 5. The CDR3 loop spans 16 amino acids.